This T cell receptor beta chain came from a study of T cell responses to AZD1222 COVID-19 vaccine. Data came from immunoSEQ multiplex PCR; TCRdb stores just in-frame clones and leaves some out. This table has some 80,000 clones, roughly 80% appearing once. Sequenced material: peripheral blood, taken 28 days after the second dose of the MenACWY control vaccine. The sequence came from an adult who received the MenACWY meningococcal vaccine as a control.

The CDR3 DNA reads TGCAGTGCTAGAGGGGGTTACGAGCAGTACTTC. It codes for CSARGGYEQYF. This chain links TRBV20-1 with TRBJ2-7; D is unresolved. Deletions cut 1 base from V and 4 bases from J, with 5 bases between. Germline V gene lookup returns CDR1 DFQATT and CDR2 SNEGSKA (reference sequence). This CDR3 has 11 amino acids.